This T cell receptor (beta chain) was retrieved from a study of T cells in Graves' hyperthyroidism and ophthalmopathy. The CDR3 sequence is 14 residues long. Germline values: CDR1 SEHNR, CDR2 FQNEAQ (reference sequence). Trimming at V came to 6 bases and at J to 6 bases, leaving 7 bases not matched to a gene. It was RNA transcripts that yielded the amplified TCR beta CDR3 regions. HTBI primers drove first-round RT-PCR of the TCR CDR3. A single record per CDR3 protein comes from TCRdb applying MiXCR to the multiplex PCR reads. The data contain 500,000 to 750,000 distinct CDR3 sequences, about 15% of them seen just once; the ten biggest clones take up under 8%. In its sample, this clonotype was seen many times.

This chain uses TRBV7-9 with TRBJ2-1; 8 bases map to TRBD2. The specimen sequenced was blood. This clonotype was sampled from a woman aged 30 to 39 with Graves' hyperthyroidism. CDR3 region: CASSQIAGSNEQFF. As DNA, the CDR3 is TGTGCCAGCAGTCAAATAGCGGGAAGCAATGAGCAGTTCTTC.